What follows are 21 T cell receptor beta chains derived from one specimen sequenced in a study of T cell changes during pregnancy in multiple sclerosis. The assay was immunoSEQ multiplex PCR, and TCRdb's table has in-frame clones only and misses some. This table holds 78,000 or so clones, about 91% found once. The starting material was peripheral blood, obtained before pregnancy. The receptors were gathered from a female donor with multiple sclerosis, enrolled in a pregnancy study.

This sequence joins TRBV6-1 and TRBJ1-2; TRBD1 might be the D (5 bases). Trimming removed 4 bases from V and 6 bases from J, with 18 bases in between. Germline lookup yields CDR1 MNHNS and CDR2 SASEGT. The CDR3 spans 15 residues. CDR3 in amino acids: CASSAPGAKGDGYTF. The DNA for the CDR3 is TGTGCCAGCAGTGCCCCTGGTGCAAAAGGGGATGGCTACACCTTC.

The rearrangement joins TRBV5-1 to TRBJ2-5; 11 bases line up with TRBD2. The ends lost 4 bases at V and 5 bases at J; junction bases unmatched: 1. This CDR3 comprises 13 residues. CDR1 and CDR2 from the germline V gene are SGHRS and YFSETQ. CDR3 in amino acids: CASSRTSGETQYF. As DNA, the CDR3 is TGCGCCAGCAGCAGGACTAGCGGGGAGACCCAGTACTTC.

The V call is TRBV6-1, the J call TRBJ2-1; 8 positions agree with TRBD1. Germline V gene lookup returns CDR1 MNHNS and CDR2 SASEGT. The CDR3 has 15 residues. Trimming took 1 base from V and 1 from J; bases not matched to a gene: 0. CDR3 sequence reads: CASSEGQGSYNEQFF. In DNA, the CDR3 is TGTGCCAGCAGTGAAGGACAGGGGTCCTACAATGAGCAGTTCTTC.

The chain uses TRBV6-1 and TRBJ2-5; 10 positions match TRBD2. The ends lost 1 base at V and 4 bases at J; junction bases unmatched: 6. Germline-derived CDR1 and CDR2 are MNHNS and SASEGT. The CDR3 loop spans 16 amino acids. DNA for the CDR3: TGTGCCAGCAGTGAAGGTAGCGGGGGGACCCGAGAGACCCAGTACTTC. It encodes CASSEGSGGTRETQYF.

The V call is TRBV9, the J call TRBJ1-4, with D hard to call. This CDR3 has 15 residues. Trimming took off 1 base at V and 7 bases at J, with 14 bases between the two ends. Per the germline V gene, CDR1 is SGDLS and CDR2 is YYNGEE. In DNA form, the CDR3 reads TGTGCCAGCAGCGTATCTTCGGGTACGGCTGAAAAACTGTTTTTT. This codes for CASSVSSGTAEKLFF.

This chain connects TRBV30 to TRBJ2-1; D is ambiguous. The CDR3 consists of 16 residues. Germline CDR1 is GTSNPN and CDR2 is SVGIG (reference sequence). Trimming took off 0 bases at V and 5 bases at J, with 17 bases between the two ends. CDR3 DNA: TGTGCCTGGAGTGTACGCGCCCTCTTGGTAGACAATGAGCAGTTCTTC. This gives the protein CAWSVRALLVDNEQFF.

The chain joins TRBV19 to TRBJ2-5; 9 bases match TRBD2. In germline, CDR1 is LNHDA, CDR2 SQIVND (reference sequence). This CDR3 is 14 amino acids long. Losses at the gene ends were 5 bases for V and 5 bases for J; bases not matched to a gene: 6. CDR3 bases: TGTGCCAGTAGTCTCGGGACTAGCCCCGAGACCCAGTACTTC. This translates into CASSLGTSPETQYF.

This clone was picked up a small number of times. The chain recombines TRBV6-5 with TRBJ1-2, with D maybe TRBD1 (6 bases). The V end lost 6 bases, the J end lost 5 bases, and 16 bases lay between the germline ends. From germline, CDR1 is MNHEY and CDR2 SVGAGI. CDR3 length equals 14 residues. The CDR3: CASRDSSGEYGYTF. CDR3 sequence (DNA): TGTGCCAGCAGAGACTCCTCAGGGGAATATGGCTACACCTTC.

This rearrangement joins TRBV2 to TRBJ2-1; TRBD2 agrees at 9 bases. Germline CDR1 SNHLY, CDR2 FYNNEI. The CDR3 is made up of 16 amino acids. V lost 6 bases and J lost 5; bases outside the gene matches: 11. The CDR3 loop reads CASRYSAGGDNNEQFF. CDR3 in DNA: TGTGCCAGCAGATATTCAGCGGGGGGCGACAACAATGAGCAGTTCTTC.

This chain joins TRBV10-1 and TRBJ2-2; TRBD1 matches at 7 bases. The CDR3 covers 14 residues. V gave up 4 bases and J gave up 5 bases; unmatched junction bases: 4. In germline, CDR1 is WNHNN, CDR2 SYGVQD (reference sequence). In nucleotides, the CDR3 is TGCGCCAGCAGTGTAAACAGGGGAACCGGGGAGCTGTTTTTT. Translation: CASSVNRGTGELFF.

The chain links TRBV13 to TRBJ2-3; maybe TRBD2 (6 bases). The V and J ends lost 0 bases and 2 bases respectively, with 12 bases between them. The CDR3 has 16 amino acids. Per germline, CDR1 PRHDT and CDR2 FYEKMQ (reference sequence). CDR3 nucleotide sequence: TGTGCCAGCAGCTTAGGGGCCGGAGGGGCCACAGATACGCAGTATTTT. Its protein product is CASSLGAGGATDTQYF. The full variable domain, with the rest looked up from reference TRBV13 and TRBJ2-3, is AAGVIQSPRHLIKEKRETATLKCYPIPRHDTVYWYQQGPGQDPQFLISFYEKMQSDKGSIPDRFSAQQFSDYHSELNMSSLELGDSALYFCASSLGAGGATDTQYFGPGTRLTVL.

This clone was detected only once. The J gene is TRBJ1-6, the V gene TRBV5-6; D gene ambiguous. CDR3 length: 15 residues. Germline V CDR1 and CDR2: SGHDT, YYEEEE. The germline V and J ends were trimmed by 0 bases and 0 bases, with 4 bases remaining between them. The CDR3 coding sequence is TGTGCCAGCAGCTTGGTGGCCTCCTATAATTCACCCCTCCACTTT. Its protein product is CASSLVASYNSPLHF.

The V and J genes are TRBV6-1 and TRBJ2-7, with a weak D call TRBD2 (5 bases). Looked up from germline, CDR1 is MNHNS and CDR2 is SASEGT. Trimming took off 2 bases at V and 1 base at J, with 9 bases between the two ends. This CDR3 is 14 amino acids long. For the CDR3, the DNA is TGTGCCAGCAGTGAAAGAGAGGGATCCTACGAGCAGTACTTC. Its translation: CASSEREGSYEQYF.

The chain joins TRBV6-1 to TRBJ2-3; TRBD2 matches at 8 bases. V trimming: 0 bases; J trimming: 2 bases; junction bases outside the gene matches: 4. Germline V CDR1 and CDR2: MNHNS, SASEGT. The CDR3 is 16 amino acids. The CDR3 sequence is CASSEAISGNTDTQYF. The CDR3 region has the DNA TGTGCCAGCAGTGAAGCGATTAGCGGGAACACAGATACGCAGTATTTT.

This chain links TRBV7-2 with TRBJ1-2; 8 bases fit TRBD1. The ends lost 5 bases at V and 6 bases at J; junction bases unmatched: 11. This CDR3 is 15 amino acids long. Germline lookup yields CDR1 SGHTA and CDR2 FQGNSA. The CDR3 loop reads CASSPREDRVDGYTF. In nucleotides, the CDR3 is TGTGCCAGCAGCCCCCGAGAGGACAGGGTGGATGGCTACACCTTC.

This chain connects TRBV12-5 to TRBJ2-6; unclear D gene. This CDR3 spans 17 amino acids. Between the trimmed V and J ends, which lost 3 bases and 0 bases, there was a span of 12 bases. CDR1 is LGHNT and CDR2 is FRNRAP in the germline V gene. The CDR3 loop reads CASGFTPLNSGANVLTF. DNA for the CDR3: TGTGCTAGTGGTTTTACACCCCTCAACTCTGGGGCCAACGTCCTGACTTTC. The entire variable domain, with the rest obtained from reference TRBV12-5 and TRBJ2-6, is as follows: DARVTQTPRHKVTEMGQEVTMRCQPILGHNTVFWYRQTMMQGLELLAYFRNRAPLDDSGMPKDRFSAEMPDATLATLKIQPSEPRDSAVYFCASGFTPLNSGANVLTFGAGSRLTVL.

The chain recombines TRBV4-2 with TRBJ1-1; no firm D call. Looked up from germline, CDR1 is LGHNA and CDR2 is YNFKEQ. The CDR3 extends over 16 amino acids. V shed 3 bases and J shed 4 bases, with 18 bases lying between them. The CDR3 sequence is CASSQRPGREGTEAFF. Written as DNA, the CDR3 is TGTGCCAGCAGCCAGCGGCCGGGGAGGGAGGGCACTGAAGCTTTCTTT.

The CDR3 region is CASSAGQGGTQYF. CDR3 coding DNA: TGTGCCAGTAGTGCGGGACAGGGGGGGACCCAGTACTTC. This chain links TRBV19 with TRBJ2-5; 11 nucleotides align to TRBD1. The CDR3 covers 13 residues. The V and J ends lost 5 bases and 7 bases, in that order; junction bases with no gene match: 3. Germline V gives CDR1 LNHDA, CDR2 SQIVND (reference sequence).

This clone appeared once. The gene calls are TRBV7-6 and TRBJ2-1; no clear D. Trimming removed 6 bases from V and 0 bases from J, with 12 bases in between. CDR3 length equals 15 residues. Germline values: CDR1 SGHVS, CDR2 FNYEAQ. The CDR3 spells CASSERESSYNEQFF. The CDR3 coding sequence is TGTGCCAGCAGTGAGCGCGAGAGCTCCTACAATGAGCAGTTCTTC.

V and J are TRBV10-2 and TRBJ2-3; 8 bases align to TRBD2. Germline-derived CDR1 and CDR2 are WSHSY and SAAADI. CDR3 length: 14 amino acids. The V gene end was trimmed by 8 bases and the J gene end by 2 bases; junction bases not matched to a gene: 6. The CDR3 DNA reads TGCGCCAGCGCCACGGGGGGGACCACAGATACGCAGTATTTT. Translated, it gives CASATGGTTDTQYF.

CDR3 residues: CASSPGGLSTDTQYF. The CDR3 region has the DNA TGTGCCAGCAGTCCGGGGGGGCTTAGCACAGATACGCAGTATTTT. V and J are TRBV27 and TRBJ2-3; 8 bases fit TRBD2. Trimming took 5 bases from V and 0 from J; bases not matched to a gene: 4. This CDR3 comprises 15 residues. The germline V gene encodes CDR1 MNHEY and CDR2 SMNVEV (reference sequence).